These 5 T cell receptor beta chains share one sample of origin, sequenced in a study of identical twins. TCRdb fed the 5' RACE reads into MiXCR, producing one record per CDR3 protein. Of roughly 630,000 distinct CDR3 sequences detected, just over 7% appear once; the ten largest clones hold around 1.6%. These data also featured in a second study, about yellow fever vaccine responses in identical twins.

The sequenced material came from PBMCs. The receptor set was obtained from a woman aged 18-29 years in good health.

This clonotype was recorded many times. The chain uses TRBV2 and TRBJ2-1, with D maybe TRBD2 (5 bases). The V end lost 4 bases, the J end lost 3 bases, and 13 bases lay between the germline ends. Germline V lookup: CDR1 SNHLY, CDR2 FYNNEI. This CDR3 contains 15 residues. The CDR3 coding sequence is TGTGCCAGCAGTGTGGCAGCGGTATTCTACAATGAGCAGTTCTTC. The encoded protein is CASSVAAVFYNEQFF.

This clonotype appeared many times. The chain carries TRBV12-3 or TRBV12-4 and TRBJ1-4; 8 bases align to TRBD1. The ends lost 3 bases at V and 8 bases at J; junction bases unmatched: 5. This CDR3 contains 14 residues. The CDR3 sequence: CASSFRQGAEKLFF. Here the CDR3 DNA reads TGTGCCAGCAGTTTCAGGCAGGGGGCCGAAAAACTGTTTTTT.

This clonotype was observed at least ten times. The rearrangement joins TRBV5-1 to TRBJ2-5; 13 bases match TRBD2. J lost 3 bases, V lost 2 bases, and 7 bases had no gene match. The CDR3 contains 17 residues. Per the germline V gene, CDR1 is SGHRS and CDR2 is YFSETQ. The CDR3 spells CASSFRTSGGIKETQYF. The CDR3 bases are TGCGCCAGCAGCTTCCGGACTAGCGGGGGCATCAAAGAGACCCAGTACTTC.

Points on this clonotype: Possible read error: a much larger clone is one base away. V gene TRBV9 combines with J gene TRBJ2-2, with 7 bases identical to TRBD1. There are 15 residues in the CDR3. CDR1 is SGDLS, CDR2 YYNGEE, per germline. The CDR3 DNA reads TGTCCCAGCAGTGGAAACAGGGGCGAGGGCGGGGAGCTGTTTTTT. It encodes CPSSGNRGEGGELFF.

In this sample, this clonotype turned up many times. The J gene is TRBJ2-7, the V gene TRBV7-9; D gene unclear. The germline gives CDR1 SEHNR, CDR2 FQNEAQ (reference sequence). The CDR3 consists of 13 residues. V was clipped by 3 bases and J by 4 bases, with 10 bases between them. Here the CDR3 DNA reads TGTGCCAGCAGCTTGCTTGGTGGTTACGAGCAGTACTTC. It encodes CASSLLGGYEQYF.